The subject of this entry is one TCR beta chain. What it binds is not known. The sample is drawn from a study of a mutant IDH1 vaccine in newly diagnosed glioma. Background on the study: Patients began vaccination 4-6 weeks after radiotherapy alone, or with temozolomide cycles. Visits V12 and V13 fell at weeks 35 and 47, respectively. General study results and limits: Seemingly, pseudoprogression had no relation to changes in the top peripheral T cell clonotypes.

The assay was immunoSEQ multiplex PCR, and TCRdb's table has in-frame clones only and misses some. The data hold 20,000 to 30,000 clones, with around 76% observed a single time. Germline-derived CDR1 and CDR2 are MDHEN and SYDVKM. This CDR3 has 15 amino acids. V lost 7 bases, J lost 3 bases, and 8 bases stayed unmatched. Noted time point: week 47, end of study. Vaccination comprised doses that each held 300 ug of mutant IDH1 20-mer peptide, plus topical imiquimod. Patients received eight vaccinations in weeks 1, 3, 5, 7, 11, 15, 19, 23. The chain links TRBV28 to TRBJ2-3; 9 nucleotides align to TRBD2. Sequencing used PBMCs, obtained from a glioma patient whose treatment included an IDH1 peptide vaccine. The receptor was isolated from a man in his forties with glioma. Some clones in this sample may be carry-over from other donors' samples. CDR3 amino acids: CASNLPGLATDTQYF. CDR3 DNA sequence: TGTGCCAGCAACCTCCCTGGACTAGCGACAGATACGCAGTATTTT.